This T cell receptor (beta chain) was sequenced during a study of blood T cell repertoires in COVID-19. About the research overall: Samples came from the United States, Italy and Spain, spanning acute and convalescent COVID-19. Sample material is recorded as cDNA or gDNA derived from T cells, B-cell-depleted T cells, or PBMCs.

V trimming: 5 bases; J trimming: 11 bases; junction bases outside the gene matches: 8. CDR1 and CDR2 from the germline V gene are MDHEN and SYDVKM. CDR3 length: 14 residues. There are a few counts of this clone. In the original workflow: Quantification of nucleated cells was approximated via reference gene primer amplification. Some clones are missing from TCRdb's copy, which holds only in-frame ones; the method was immunoSEQ multiplex PCR. V and J calls and clone size come straight from that table; D and trimming were deduced from the DNA. The sample shows approximately 120,000 clones, around 80% of them seen only once.

The TCR comes from a woman aged 45-60 years with acute or convalescent COVID-19. The sequencing input was peripheral blood. This chain uses TRBV28 with TRBJ1-4; 10 bases agree with TRBD1. The CDR3: CASSRQGARGKLFF. DNA of the CDR3: TGTGCCAGCAGTCGACAGGGGGCGCGGGGGAAACTGTTTTTT. Based on the CDR3 plus reference TRBV28 and TRBJ1-4, the full variable domain is DVKVTQSSRYLVKRTGEKVFLECVQDMDHENMFWYRQDPGLGLRLIYFSYDVKMKEKGDIPEGYSVSREKKERFSLILESASTNQTSMYLCASSRQGARGKLFFGSGTQLSVL.